The 17 T cell receptor beta chains reported below all come from one sample, sequenced in a study of blood T cells in healthy people across ages. Together with a sample-barcoded 5' primer, a J-beta primer mix was included in a second PCR lasting roughly 6 to 12 cycles. TCRdb analysed the 5' RACE reads with MiXCR anew, one entry per CDR3 protein. The repertoire holds approximately 940,000 distinct CDR3 sequences, with around 48% as singletons. Specimen: blood. The origin of the receptors is a man between 25 and 39 years old in good health.

This clonotype was recorded at least ten times. This rearrangement joins TRBV20-1 to TRBJ1-2, with D tentatively TRBD1 (6 bases). Germline V gene lookup returns CDR1 DFQATT and CDR2 SNEGSKA (reference sequence). This CDR3 is built from 12 residues. V lost 3 bases to trimming and J lost 4 bases, with 9 bases between them. This chain's CDR3 is CSASPDSYGYTF. CDR3 bases: TGCAGTGCTAGCCCGGACAGCTATGGCTACACCTTC.

This clonotype has more than one count but fewer than ten. This chain connects TRBV12-3 or TRBV12-4 to TRBJ2-3; 7 nucleotides align to TRBD2. After removal of 2 bases from V and 2 bases from J, the junction contained 7 bases not matched to a gene. The CDR3 covers 16 residues. The CDR3 sequence is CASSLSGASVTDTQYF. The CDR3, as DNA: TGTGCCAGCAGTTTAAGCGGGGCGTCAGTCACAGATACGCAGTATTTT.

The gene calls are TRBV20-1 and TRBJ2-7; 10 bases fit TRBD1. V lost 5 bases to trimming and J lost 4 bases; unmatched junction nucleotides: 8. The CDR3 runs to 14 residues. Germline loops: CDR1 DFQATT, CDR2 SNEGSKA (reference sequence). The CDR3 DNA reads as TGCAGTGCTCCCGGGACAGGGGCGAAGTACGAGCAGTACTTC. It translates to CSAPGTGAKYEQYF.

This rearrangement joins TRBV7-2 to TRBJ1-2; D remains ambiguous. V was cut by 4 bases and J by 5 bases, with 8 bases left in between. Germline CDR1 SGHTA, CDR2 FQGNSA. CDR3 length: 12 residues. The CDR3: CASSSSAYGYTF. CDR3 nucleotide sequence: TGTGCCAGCAGCTCTTCAGCTTATGGCTACACCTTC.

This clonotype has only a few counts. The rearrangement joins TRBV9 to TRBJ1-5; no firm D call. Trimming stripped 0 bases from V and 0 bases from J, with 7 bases between. Germline V gives CDR1 SGDLS, CDR2 YYNGEE. This CDR3 region has 15 residues. The DNA for the CDR3 is TGTGCCAGCAGCGTAGATGGGGATAGCAATCAGCCCCAGCATTTT. Protein product: CASSVDGDSNQPQHF. The whole variable domain, remainder taken from reference TRBV9 and TRBJ1-5, is DSGVTQTPKHLITATGQRVTLRCSPRSGDLSVYWYQQSLDQGLQFLIQYYNGEERAKGNILERFSAQQFPDLHSELNLSSLELGDSALYFCASSVDGDSNQPQHFGDGTRLSIL.

V gene TRBV7-9 combines with J gene TRBJ1-5, with D possibly matching TRBD1 (6 bases). Germline V gives CDR1 SEHNR, CDR2 FQNEAQ (reference sequence). The ends were cut back, 5 bases at V and 8 bases at J, with 16 bases in the middle. CDR3 size: 14 residues. The CDR3: CASSPGHTIEPQHF. Here the CDR3 DNA reads TGTGCCAGCAGCCCGGGACACACCATCGAGCCCCAGCATTTT.

J is TRBJ1-1 and V is TRBV20-1; the D gene is possibly TRBD1 (5 bases). Trimming pared 6 bases from V and 0 bases from J, leaving 17 bases between. Germline V gives CDR1 DFQATT, CDR2 SNEGSKA (reference sequence). This CDR3 spans 15 amino acids. CDR3 in DNA: TGCAGTGCCCTCCGGGACGCCAACCTGAACACTGAAGCTTTCTTT. It encodes CSALRDANLNTEAFF.

This clonotype was counted only a few times. This chain uses TRBV27 with TRBJ2-5; D unresolved. V dropped 0 bases and J dropped 3 bases, with 14 bases sitting between them. CDR3 length equals 16 residues. Germline V lookup: CDR1 MNHEY, CDR2 SMNVEV (reference sequence). The CDR3 protein is CASSLSMVGEKETQYF. The CDR3 nucleotides are TGTGCCAGCAGTTTATCGATGGTCGGCGAGAAAGAGACCCAGTACTTC.

Many counts were recorded for this clonotype. This chain connects TRBV9 to TRBJ2-6; D not resolved. Trimming took 5 bases from V and 1 from J, leaving 4 bases between them. The CDR3 contains 13 residues. Germline V gene data show CDR1 as SGDLS and CDR2 as YYNGEE. CDR3 in amino acids: CASSVSGANVLTF. CDR3 coding DNA: TGTGCCAGCAGTGTATCTGGGGCCAACGTCCTGACTTTC.

The V call is TRBV28, the J call TRBJ1-2; D unclear. Between the trimmed V and J ends, which lost 10 bases and 2 bases, there was a span of 14 bases. Germline assignment: CDR1 MDHEN and CDR2 SYDVKM. This CDR3 spans 13 amino acids. The CDR3 here is CAIGETENYGYTF. Here the CDR3 DNA reads TGTGCCATCGGGGAGACGGAAAACTATGGCTACACCTTC.

The chain combines TRBV20-1 with TRBJ2-5; 13 bases fit TRBD2. The J call may be incorrect, as the DNA end agrees better with TRBJ2-7. The CDR3 has 18 amino acids. CDR1 and CDR2 (germline): DFQATT, SNEGSKA (reference sequence). In DNA form, the CDR3 reads TGCAGTGCTAGTAATCCAATTAGGACTAGCGGGAGTACCTACGAGCAGTACTTC. It translates to CSASNPIRTSGSTYEQYF.

This clonotype was found once. This chain connects TRBV7-3 to TRBJ2-1; the D gene is possibly TRBD2 (6 bases). Germline V gene sequence: CDR1 SGHTA, CDR2 FQGTGA. The CDR3 covers 15 residues. Trimming cost V 4 bases and J 3 bases, with 13 bases left between them. This CDR3 reads CASSSEGQGYNEQFF. CDR3 in DNA: TGTGCCAGCAGCTCGGAGGGGCAGGGCTACAATGAGCAGTTCTTC.

The chain couples TRBV6-5 to TRBJ2-4; maybe TRBD1 (5 bases). CDR1 and CDR2 (germline): MNHEY, SVGAGI. The length of the CDR3 is 14 residues. V lost 0 bases, J lost 15 bases, and 18 bases lay in between. The CDR3 coding sequence is TGTGCCAGCAGTTACTCTGACAGTCCCTACGAGCGGTACTTC. Amino acids: CASSYSDSPYERYF.

This clonotype was counted only a few times. The rearrangement joins TRBV7-9 to TRBJ2-7; D may correspond to TRBD1 or TRBD2 (5 bases each). The CDR3 length is 15 residues. Germline CDR1 reads SEHNR; CDR2 reads FQNEAQ (reference sequence). V shed 4 bases and J shed 0 bases, with 13 bases lying between them. This CDR3 is CASSWGSEYSYEQYF. CDR3 DNA: TGTGCCAGCAGCTGGGGGTCAGAATACTCCTACGAGCAGTACTTC.

The chain has TRBV12-5 and TRBJ2-1; TRBD2 aligns across 8 bases. With the DNA end fitting TRBJ2-7 better, the J assignment may be wrong. Per the germline V gene, CDR1 is LGHNT and CDR2 is FRNRAP. The CDR3 is made up of 16 amino acids. Written as DNA, the CDR3 is TGTGCTAGTGGTTTGATCGGGGGGGGCTACTACAATGAGCAGTACTTC. The encoded protein is CASGLIGGGYYNEQYF.

The rearrangement links TRBV7-9 to TRBJ2-3; D is unresolved. The V gene's germline CDR1 is SEHNR and CDR2 FQNEAQ (reference sequence). V lost 11 bases to trimming and J lost 5 bases, with 17 bases between them. This CDR3 region has 13 residues. The CDR3 is CAARPDGIDTQYF. Written as DNA, the CDR3 is TGTGCCGCCCGGCCCGACGGTATAGATACGCAGTATTTT. Full variable domain (remainder filled in from reference TRBV7-9 and TRBJ2-3): DTGVSQNPRHKITKRGQNVTFRCDPISEHNRLYWYRQTLGQGPEFLTYFQNEAQLEKSRLLSDRFSAERPKGSFSTLEIQRTEQGDSAMYLCAARPDGIDTQYFGPGTRLTVL.

This chain connects TRBV7-9 to TRBJ1-6; unclear D gene. Looked up from germline, CDR1 is SEHNR and CDR2 is FQNEAQ (reference sequence). Trimming stripped 10 bases from V and 9 bases from J, with 10 bases between. The CDR3 is 11 amino acids. The CDR3 nucleotides read TGTGCCACCGCGCCACTTTCACCCCTCCACTTT. Translating it yields CATAPLSPLHF.